Listed here are 2 T cell receptor beta chains from one sample, sequenced in a study of human T cells and chemical hapten exposure. Documented time point: pre-sensitization, week 0. Described treatment: therapeutic diphenylcyclopropenone sensitization with weekly scalp DPC. From the RACE reads, TCRdb called clonotypes with MiXCR, one entry per CDR3 protein. The sample has 35,000 to 50,000 distinct CDR3 sequences, roughly 10% seen once; the top ten hold approximately 6.3%. This material consisted of whole blood, taken in connection with sensitization to the hapten diphenylcyclopropenone (DPC). The receptor source for this set is a man under 40 with alopecia areata. Some clones in this sample may be carry-over from other donors' samples.

On this clonotype itself: It may be a read error: a sequence one base away is much more abundant. V usage is TRBV6-5 and J usage is TRBJ1-3; D gene uncertain. The length of the CDR3 is 13 residues. Germline V CDR1 and CDR2: MNHEY, SVGAGI. CDR3 sequence reads: CASSYSTGYTIYF. The DNA of the CDR3 is TGTGCCAGCAGTTACTCAACTGGATACACCATATATTTT.

In this sample, this clonotype turned up many times. The chain carries TRBV20-1 and TRBJ1-1, with 8 bases aligning to TRBD1. Germline CDR1 and CDR2: DFQATT and SNEGSKA (reference sequence). The V segment lost 6 bases and the J segment 5 bases; nucleotides outside the gene matches: 20. This CDR3 spans 17 amino acids. The CDR3: CSAKVGQGAGFTTEAFF. The CDR3 region has the DNA TGCAGTGCGAAGGTCGGGCAGGGGGCGGGTTTCACAACTGAAGCTTTCTTT.